What follows are 23 T cell receptor beta chains derived from one specimen sequenced in a study of blood T cells in healthy people across ages (dated by TCRdb to between 2014 and 2017). The library was obtained by 5' RACE. The reads were generated on an Illumina HiSeq 2500. A second PCR of roughly 7 to 12 cycles was performed with a sample-barcoded 5' primer and a J-beta primer mix. The public reads were quality trimmed at Q25 with fastp and then assembled into clones with MiXCR by TCRdb, keeping productive beta chains. When rows share a CDR3 protein, they turn into one entry using the most common DNA and genes. The sample contains approximately 1.5 million distinct CDR3 sequences, 35% to 45% of them found a single time. The ten biggest clones cover about 4% of the sample. The sample consisted of blood. These TCRs come from a woman younger than 35 in good health.

There are a few counts of this clonotype. This likely came from a read error, as a far larger clone is one base away. The rearrangement joins TRBV7-8 to TRBJ2-1, with D uncertain. The CDR3 runs 15 residues. V was cut by 2 bases and J by 0 bases, with 8 bases left in between. CDR1 and CDR2 from the germline V gene are SGHVS and FQNEAQ. Here the CDR3 DNA reads TGTGCCAGCAGCTTAACGTGGAGCTCCTACAATGAGCAGTTCTTC. Translating gives CASSLTWSSYNEQFF.

This chain uses TRBV12-3 or TRBV12-4 with TRBJ2-1; 8 bases match TRBD2. J was trimmed by 6 bases and V by 0 bases; bases with no gene match: 10. The CDR3 runs to 17 residues. This CDR3 is CASSLATLGLVVNEQFF. In nucleotides, the CDR3 is TGTGCCAGCAGTTTAGCAACTTTGGGACTAGTTGTCAATGAGCAGTTCTTC.

V is TRBV4-1 and J is TRBJ2-7; 7 bases align to TRBD1. Per germline, CDR1 MGHRA and CDR2 YSYEKL. V lost 0 bases, J lost 6 bases, and 8 bases stayed unmatched. This CDR3 is 15 amino acids long. The CDR3 DNA reads as TGCGCCAGCAGCCAAGAACAGGGGTTGTTGCGCGAGCAGTACTTC. As protein: CASSQEQGLLREQYF.

This clonotype came up a few times. The chain uses TRBV3-1 and TRBJ2-6; 9 bases match TRBD2. Per the germline V gene, CDR1 is LGHDT and CDR2 is YNNKEL (reference sequence). This CDR3 comprises 15 residues. With 6 bases clipped from V and 4 bases from J, the junction kept 4 bases outside the gene matches. CDR3 nucleotides: TGTGCCAGCAGTTCTAGCGGGGTCGGGGCCAACGTCCTGACTTTC. Translating it yields CASSSSGVGANVLTF.

This clonotype was counted between two and nine times. The chain joins TRBV10-2 to TRBJ2-1; D not resolved. The CDR3 is 15 amino acids. The V end was cut by 2 bases, the J end by 0 bases, with 8 bases between. Germline V CDR1 and CDR2: WSHSY, SAAADI. The DNA for the CDR3 is TGCGCCAGCAGTGAGGACCGGAGCTCCTACAATGAGCAGTTCTTC. Amino acids: CASSEDRSSYNEQFF.

V is TRBV4-1 and J is TRBJ2-5; D may be TRBD2 (5 bases). The CDR3 loop spans 14 amino acids. Trimming pared 0 bases from V and 11 bases from J, leaving 16 bases between. The germline V gene has CDR1 MGHRA and CDR2 YSYEKL. CDR3 loop: CASSQDHSFGEQYF. Here the CDR3 DNA reads TGCGCCAGCAGCCAAGATCACTCCTTTGGGGAGCAGTACTTC.

This sequence joins TRBV20-1 and TRBJ2-5; 10 bases map to TRBD2. Germline V CDR1 and CDR2: DFQATT, SNEGSKA (reference sequence). This CDR3 region has 16 residues. The J segment lost 11 bases and the V segment lost 3 bases, leaving 18 bases of the junction unmatched. The CDR3 region is CSARDQAGGIYNVQYF. CDR3 DNA sequence: TGCAGTGCTAGGGACCAAGCGGGGGGGATTTACAATGTGCAGTACTTC.

Details on this clonotype: A clone one base away is much larger, so this may be a read error. The chain combines TRBV4-3 with TRBJ2-3, with 9 bases lining up with TRBD2. The CDR3 extends over 16 amino acids. From germline, CDR1 is LGHNA and CDR2 YSLEER. The DNA of the CDR3 is TGCGCCAGCAGCACCCCGGCTAGCGGGGTCCCAGATGCGCAGTATTTT. Protein: CASSTPASGVPDAQYF.

This clonotype was seen a handful of times. The DNA of the CDR3 is TGTGCCAGCAGCCGACACGGTGGGGCAGATACGCAGTATTTT. Translating it yields CASSRHGGADTQYF. The chain has TRBV7-9 and TRBJ2-3; no reliable D call. Trimming stripped 5 bases from V and 4 bases from J, with 13 bases between. Germline CDR1 reads SEHNR; CDR2 reads FQNEAQ (reference sequence). The CDR3 loop spans 14 amino acids.

This clonotype was picked up a small number of times. The CDR3 sequence is CASSHLGQGVAFTNEKLFF. The CDR3 DNA follows: TGCGCCAGCAGCCATCTTGGACAGGGGGTGGCGTTCACTAATGAAAAACTGTTTTTT. This sequence joins TRBV4-3 and TRBJ1-4, with 10 bases identical to TRBD1. With 3 bases clipped from V and 2 bases from J, the junction kept 12 bases outside the gene matches. This CDR3 is built from 19 residues. Germline lookup yields CDR1 LGHNA and CDR2 YSLEER.

Concerning this clonotype: The junction departs from the called germline gene at one end, perhaps through a read error. The chain carries TRBV7-2 and TRBJ2-1; 8 bases line up with TRBD2. This CDR3 comprises 17 residues. Germline CDR1 is SGHTA and CDR2 is FQGNSA. The CDR3 DNA is TGTGTCAGCAGCGTTACGACGGGGGGGGGATCCTACAATGAGCAGTTCTTC. Translating gives CVSSVTTGGGSYNEQFF.

This rearrangement joins TRBV20-1 to TRBJ2-1; the match to TRBD2 covers 8 bases. Gene TRBJ2-7 matches the end of the DNA better, so the J call may be wrong. The CDR3 runs to 12 residues. Germline CDR1 is DFQATT and CDR2 is SNEGSKA (reference sequence). CDR3 sequence reads: CSAAGGYNEQYF. For the CDR3, the DNA is TGCAGTGCCGCGGGGGGTTACAATGAGCAGTACTTC.

In its sample, this clonotype was seen a few times. J is TRBJ1-4 and V is TRBV4-2; 11 nucleotides align to TRBD1. CDR3 length: 15 residues. V dropped 4 bases and J dropped 6; count of bases not matched to a gene: 4. Germline V gives CDR1 LGHNA, CDR2 YNFKEQ. CDR3 in amino acids: CASSPRTGGHEKLFF. The CDR3 DNA is TGTGCCAGCAGCCCCCGGACAGGGGGCCATGAAAAACTGTTTTTT.

This sequence joins TRBV4-3 and TRBJ1-2; no firm D call. The CDR3 is made up of 13 amino acids. V lost 6 bases, J lost 2 bases, and 10 bases lay in between. CDR1 and CDR2 (germline): LGHNA, YSLEER. The CDR3, as DNA: TGCGCCAGCAGTCATGCCGGAAACTATGGCTACACCTTC. Translation: CASSHAGNYGYTF.

Here the CDR3 DNA reads TGTGCCAGCAGCTTAAGGCGGCCCACTGAAGCTTTCTTT. Amino acid sequence: CASSLRRPTEAFF. This rearrangement joins TRBV11-2 to TRBJ1-1; no clear D gene. CDR3 length: 13 amino acids. V lost 2 bases and J lost 4, with 8 bases in between. The germline V gene has CDR1 SGHAT and CDR2 FQNNGV.

The J gene is TRBJ2-1, the V gene TRBV12-3 or TRBV12-4; D unclear. The V and J ends lost 4 bases and 4 bases respectively, with 11 bases between them. The CDR3 spans 14 residues. The CDR3 sequence: CASSYLAPYNEQFF. The CDR3 DNA sequence: TGTGCCAGCAGTTATCTCGCACCTTACAATGAGCAGTTCTTC.

The sample holds many counts of this clonotype. This chain connects TRBV4-1 to TRBJ2-7, with 8 bases lining up with TRBD1. The germline gives CDR1 MGHRA, CDR2 YSYEKL. V shed 5 bases, J shed 3 bases, and the junction held 6 bases outside the gene matches. The CDR3 contains 14 residues. CDR3 sequence reads: CASSTPGGIYEQYF. DNA of the CDR3: TGCGCCAGCAGCACACCAGGGGGCATCTACGAGCAGTACTTC.

This clonotype turned up a few times. The chain is built from TRBV7-2 and TRBJ2-1, with 9 positions matching TRBD1. Trimming cost V 4 bases and J 1 base; bases outside gene matches: 11. The length of the CDR3 is 18 residues. Per the germline V gene, CDR1 is SGHTA and CDR2 is FQGNSA. This chain's CDR3 is CASSYRPGQGISYNEQFF. In DNA form, the CDR3 reads TGTGCCAGCAGCTACCGCCCTGGACAGGGGATTTCCTACAATGAGCAGTTCTTC.

Comment on this clonotype: This may arise from a read error, as a much more abundant clone is one base away. Given the absence of the conserved phenylalanine or tryptophan at the CDR3 end, a read error is likely. The rearrangement links TRBV29-1 to TRBJ2-1, with D uncertain. Trimming shortened V by 7 bases and J by 4 bases, and 8 bases separated the two germline ends. Germline CDR1 SQVTM, CDR2 ANQGSEA. The CDR3 consists of 11 residues. The CDR3 loop is CSELSYNEQFS. The CDR3 DNA reads as TGCAGCGAGTTGTCGTACAATGAGCAGTTCTCC.

Many counts were recorded for this clonotype. The chain is built from TRBV29-1 and TRBJ2-1; the D is unclear. Germline CDR1 SQVTM, CDR2 ANQGSEA. Trimming cost V 6 bases and J 3 bases, with 15 bases left between them. The CDR3 length is 14 residues. CDR3 sequence (DNA): TGCAGCGTCGTAATTGCGACTGTCTACAATGAGCAGTTCTTC. Translated, it gives CSVVIATVYNEQFF.

J is TRBJ2-6 and V is TRBV29-1, with unresolved D. The germline V gene has CDR1 SQVTM and CDR2 ANQGSEA. The CDR3 length is 16 residues. Trimming left V 2 bases short and J 0 bases short, with 11 bases between. CDR3 sequence (DNA): TGCAGCGTTGAACGTCGGGCACGCTCTGGGGCCAACGTCCTGACTTTC. Amino acids: CSVERRARSGANVLTF.

The V call is TRBV19, the J call TRBJ2-5; TRBD2 is a possible D gene (6 bases). The germline V and J ends were trimmed by 3 bases and 7 bases, with 12 bases remaining between them. Germline V gives CDR1 LNHDA, CDR2 SQIVND (reference sequence). The CDR3 is made up of 13 amino acids. In nucleotides, the CDR3 is TGTGCCAGTAGTATCCGGGTCGGGGGGACCCAGTACTTC. This gives the protein CASSIRVGGTQYF.

In regard to this clonotype: The junction shows a germline mismatch at one end, possibly a read error. This chain uses TRBV4-1 with TRBJ1-2, with D possibly being TRBD1 (5 bases). Germline lookup yields CDR1 MGHRA and CDR2 YSYEKL. The CDR3 consists of 14 residues. CDR3 region: CTSSQAQVNYGYTF. CDR3 nucleotide sequence: TGCACCAGCAGCCAAGCACAGGTTAACTATGGCTACACCTTC.